Below are 23 T cell receptor beta chains sequenced from a single sample in a study of T cells in Graves' hyperthyroidism and ophthalmopathy. Amplification of TCR beta CDR3 regions was performed using RNA transcripts as template. HTBI primers were employed in a first-round RT-PCR of the TCR CDR3. TCRdb reanalysed the multiplex PCR reads using MiXCR and keeps one entry per CDR3 protein. Of roughly 640,000 distinct CDR3 sequences detected, about 16% appear once; the ten largest clones hold roughly 3.5%. What was sequenced was blood. These receptors were collected from a woman between 35 and 50 years old with Graves' ophthalmopathy.

This clonotype was detected ten times or more. The V gene is TRBV5-1, the J gene TRBJ1-1, with 7 bases that match TRBD1. The CDR3 consists of 16 residues. Germline-derived CDR1 and CDR2 are SGHRS and YFSETQ. The junction had 10 bases not matched to a gene; V was cut back by 5 bases and J by 0 bases. CDR3 residues: CASRPTGTILNTEAFF. CDR3 nucleotides: TGCGCCAGCAGACCGACAGGGACCATACTGAACACTGAAGCTTTCTTT.

At least ten counts were recorded for this clonotype. This chain links TRBV18 with TRBJ1-2; tentative D call: TRBD1 (5 bases). Germline CDR1 reads KGHSH; CDR2 reads LQKENI. CDR3 size: 15 residues. V was shortened by 6 bases and J by 6 bases, with 20 bases between the two germline ends. CDR3 amino acids: CASSREAQAGDGYTF. The DNA for the CDR3 is TGTGCCAGCTCCCGTGAGGCCCAAGCGGGGGATGGCTACACCTTC.

This clonotype was detected only a few times. The V and J genes are TRBV15 and TRBJ1-2; D gene unclear. CDR1 is LNHNV and CDR2 is YYDKDF in the germline V gene (reference sequence). This CDR3 is built from 15 residues. Trimming pared 0 bases from V and 4 bases from J, leaving 12 bases between. The DNA of the CDR3 is TGTGCCACCAGCAGAGATCGTTCGGTTTCCTATGGCTACACCTTC. This translates into CATSRDRSVSYGYTF.

This clonotype was seen ten or more times. The chain uses TRBV28 and TRBJ2-7; TRBD2 matches at 7 bases. The CDR3 runs to 16 residues. The V segment lost 5 bases and the J segment 1 base; nucleotides outside the gene matches: 11. Germline CDR1 and CDR2: MDHEN and SYDVKM. The CDR3 nucleotides are TGTGCCAGCAGTCCCCGAATAGCGGGCGAATCCTACGAGCAGTACTTC. Protein: CASSPRIAGESYEQYF.

This rearrangement joins TRBV11-2 to TRBJ2-1, with 10 bases lining up with TRBD1. The CDR3 totals 17 residues. V trimming: 2 bases; J trimming: 4 bases; junction bases outside the gene matches: 8. The germline V gene has CDR1 SGHAT and CDR2 FQNNGV. CDR3 loop: CASSLRSGTGVYNEQFF. CDR3 bases: TGTGCCAGCAGCTTAAGATCAGGGACAGGGGTATACAATGAGCAGTTCTTC.

Only a few counts were recorded for this clonotype. The chain links TRBV27 to TRBJ1-1; D gene uncertain. The germline V gene encodes CDR1 MNHEY and CDR2 SMNVEV (reference sequence). With 7 bases removed from V and 0 bases from J, the gap between germline ends came to 18 bases. This CDR3 is built from 16 residues. The CDR3 here is CASKLGKGRMNTEAFF. The CDR3 nucleotides read TGTGCCAGCAAATTAGGCAAGGGCAGGATGAACACTGAAGCTTTCTTT.

This clonotype has at least ten counts. The chain carries TRBV5-1 and TRBJ2-3; D is possibly TRBD1 (5 bases). Trimming cost V 0 bases and J 2 bases, with 16 bases left between them. This CDR3 is built from 17 residues. CDR1 is SGHRS and CDR2 is YFSETQ in the germline V gene. The CDR3 protein is CASSLEYDRHYTDTQYF. The CDR3 region has the DNA TGCGCCAGCAGCTTGGAGTATGACAGACATTACACAGATACGCAGTATTTT.

V usage is TRBV18 and J usage is TRBJ2-7, with TRBD1 identical over 10 bases. The V segment lost 5 bases and the J segment 6 bases; nucleotides outside the gene matches: 16. CDR1 and CDR2 (germline): KGHSH, LQKENI. The CDR3 totals 17 residues. DNA for the CDR3: TGTGCCAGCTCAACAAGGACGAACCGGGACAGGGGTAGCGAGCAGTACTTC. Translation: CASSTRTNRDRGSEQYF.

The rearrangement uses TRBV7-9 and TRBJ2-3; tentatively, D is TRBD1 or TRBD2 (7 bases each). This CDR3 is 14 amino acids long. V gave up 6 bases and J gave up 10 bases, with 20 bases separating them. In germline, CDR1 is SEHNR, CDR2 FQNEAQ (reference sequence). CDR3 amino acids: CASSQGEGRGAQYF. CDR3 in DNA: TGTGCCAGCAGTCAGGGGGAGGGCAGGGGGGCGCAGTATTTT.

This clonotype was seen a few times. The CDR3 is CASSLISGGAGGELFF. As DNA, the CDR3 is TGTGCCAGCAGTTTAATCAGCGGGGGGGCTGGCGGGGAGCTGTTTTTT. V and J are TRBV12-3 or TRBV12-4 and TRBJ2-2; 10 bases align to TRBD2. J gave up 7 bases and V 2 bases, and 7 bases lay outside the gene matches. The CDR3 has 16 residues.

The J gene is TRBJ1-1, the V gene TRBV20-1; no definite D call. V was trimmed by 6 bases and J by 5 bases, leaving 10 bases between them. The CDR3 is 11 amino acids. CDR1 is DFQATT, CDR2 SNEGSKA, per germline (reference sequence). CDR3 region: CSAGSWTEAFF. In nucleotides, the CDR3 is TGCAGTGCAGGGTCATGGACTGAAGCTTTCTTT.

The table lists this clonotype with many counts. The chain links TRBV30 to TRBJ2-5; 9 nucleotides align to TRBD1. CDR3 length: 13 residues. The junction had 6 bases not matched to a gene; V was cut back by 5 bases and J by 5 bases. The germline V gene has CDR1 GTSNPN and CDR2 SVGIG (reference sequence). In DNA form, the CDR3 reads TGTGCCTGGCTACAGGGGGCCGGGGAGACCCAGTACTTC. This translates into CAWLQGAGETQYF.

This clonotype was seen a handful of times. CDR3 nucleotide sequence: TGTGCCAGCAGATCGACAGGGTCCGTCTCACCCCTCCACTTT. This sequence encodes CASRSTGSVSPLHF. The chain combines TRBV28 with TRBJ1-6, with 7 bases fitting TRBD1. The CDR3 covers 14 residues. Germline V lookup: CDR1 MDHEN, CDR2 SYDVKM. Germline trimming cut 6 bases from V and 10 bases from J; bases unmatched to any gene: 9.

Many counts were recorded for this clonotype. The chain has TRBV11-2 and TRBJ2-2; 9 bases agree with TRBD2. V lost 4 bases, J lost 0 bases, and 3 bases stayed unmatched. CDR1 is SGHAT and CDR2 is FQNNGV in the germline V gene. The CDR3 totals 16 residues. For the CDR3, the DNA is TGTGCCAGCAGCTCGATAGCGGGGGCGAACACCGGGGAGCTGTTTTTT. Translation: CASSSIAGANTGELFF.

As DNA, the CDR3 is TGTGCCAGCACCTTAAGAGGGTACACCGGGGAGCTGTTTTTT. The encoded protein is CASTLRGYTGELFF. The chain couples TRBV12-3 or TRBV12-4 to TRBJ2-2, with D tentatively TRBD2 (5 bases). The CDR3 has 14 residues. V shed 7 bases and J shed 3 bases, with 12 bases lying between them.

This clonotype showed up just a few times. The rearrangement joins TRBV30 to TRBJ2-7, with TRBD1 matching 7 bases. In germline, CDR1 is GTSNPN, CDR2 SVGIG (reference sequence). This CDR3 is 14 amino acids long. Unmatched junction bases numbered 10, after V lost 6 bases and J lost 2 bases. Here the CDR3 reads CACNGQDGPYEQYF. CDR3 DNA: TGTGCCTGCAACGGACAGGACGGTCCCTACGAGCAGTACTTC.

This clonotype was seen more than once but under ten times. The rearrangement uses TRBV7-9 and TRBJ2-2, with D uncertain. Germline V gene data show CDR1 as SEHNR and CDR2 as FQNEAQ (reference sequence). There are 13 residues in the CDR3. V lost 4 bases and J 5 bases, leaving 8 bases between the germline ends. CDR3 DNA sequence: TGTGCCAGCAGCTCTCTACAGACCGGGGAGCTGTTTTTT. Its protein is CASSSLQTGELFF.

The V gene is TRBV29-1, the J gene TRBJ2-1; D remains unclear. CDR1 SQVTM and CDR2 ANQGSEA come from the germline V gene. The V end was cut by 4 bases, the J end by 6 bases, with 10 bases between. The CDR3 has 12 residues. CDR3: CSVVASGNEQFF. DNA of the CDR3: TGCAGCGTTGTTGCATCGGGCAATGAGCAGTTCTTC.

This clonotype was observed at least ten times. This chain joins TRBV7-9 and TRBJ1-1, with 9 bases lining up with TRBD1. V was clipped by 1 base and J by 4 bases; unmatched bases: 4. Germline assignment: CDR1 SEHNR and CDR2 FQNEAQ (reference sequence). The CDR3 is 15 amino acids. The CDR3 coding sequence is TGTGCCAGCAGCTTAGGACAGGGGGTTGTCACTGAAGCTTTCTTT. This codes for CASSLGQGVVTEAFF.

The V and J genes are TRBV19 and TRBJ1-1; maybe TRBD1 (5 bases). Per germline, CDR1 LNHDA and CDR2 SQIVND (reference sequence). The CDR3 has 13 amino acids. Between the trimmed V and J ends, which lost 7 bases and 4 bases, there was a span of 13 bases. The CDR3 nucleotides read TGTGCCAGTATCGGATGGGGGGGCACTGAAGCTTTCTTT. The encoded protein is CASIGWGGTEAFF.

The genes are TRBV10-3 and TRBJ2-7, with 12 nucleotides matching TRBD1. Losses at the gene ends were 6 bases for V and 5 bases for J; bases not matched to a gene: 5. CDR1 ENHRY and CDR2 SYGVKD come from the germline V gene. CDR3 length: 14 amino acids. The CDR3 reads CAISGTGGGHEQYF. Written as DNA, the CDR3 is TGTGCCATCAGCGGGACAGGGGGCGGCCACGAGCAGTACTTC.

V and J are TRBV6-1 and TRBJ2-3; 11 bases fit TRBD1. The CDR3 runs 14 residues. Losses at the gene ends were 8 bases for V and 4 bases for J; bases not matched to a gene: 5. In germline, CDR1 is MNHNS, CDR2 SASEGT. The DNA for the CDR3 is TGTGCCAGCTCGGACAGGGGGCAATCAGATACGCAGTATTTT. Translation gives CASSDRGQSDTQYF.

The gene calls are TRBV20-1 and TRBJ2-7; the match to TRBD2 covers 8 bases. Germline V CDR1 and CDR2: DFQATT, SNEGSKA (reference sequence). The CDR3 sequence is 14 residues long. The V gene end was trimmed by 6 bases and the J gene end by 1 base; junction bases not matched to a gene: 8. CDR3 region: CSAPTGGRSYEQYF. In DNA, the CDR3 is TGCAGTGCGCCTACGGGCGGGAGGTCCTACGAGCAGTACTTC.